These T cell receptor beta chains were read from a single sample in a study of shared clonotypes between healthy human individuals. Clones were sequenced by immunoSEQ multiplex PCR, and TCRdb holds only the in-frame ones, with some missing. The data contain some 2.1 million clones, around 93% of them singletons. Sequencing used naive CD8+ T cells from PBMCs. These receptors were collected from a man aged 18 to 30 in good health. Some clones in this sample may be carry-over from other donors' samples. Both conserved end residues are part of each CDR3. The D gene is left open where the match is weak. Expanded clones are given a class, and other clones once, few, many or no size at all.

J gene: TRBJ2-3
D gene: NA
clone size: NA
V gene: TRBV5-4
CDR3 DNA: TGTGCCAGCAGCTCTCTATCCGAGCAGCTGAATACGCAGTATTTT
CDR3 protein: CASSSLSEQLNTQYF

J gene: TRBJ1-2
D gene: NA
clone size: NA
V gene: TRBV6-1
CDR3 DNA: TGTGCCAGCAGTGAATCGATAGGACCTTACTATGGCTACACCTTC
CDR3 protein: CASSESIGPYYGYTF

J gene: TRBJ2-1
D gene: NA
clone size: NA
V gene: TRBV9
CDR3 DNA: TGTGCCAGCAGCGTAGCCCTGGGGTCTCTATACAATGAGCAGTTCTTC
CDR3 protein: CASSVALGSLYNEQFF

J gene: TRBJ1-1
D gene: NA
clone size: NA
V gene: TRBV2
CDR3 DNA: TGTGCCAGCAGCTATAAAATGAACACTGAAGCTTTCTTT
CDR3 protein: CASSYKMNTEAFF

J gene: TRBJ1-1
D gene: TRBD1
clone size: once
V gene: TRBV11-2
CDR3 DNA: TGTGCCAGCAACCTCGATAGGACAGGGGTGAACACTGAAGCTTTCTTT
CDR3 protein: CASNLDRTGVNTEAFF

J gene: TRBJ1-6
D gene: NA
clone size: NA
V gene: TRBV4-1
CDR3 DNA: TGCGCCAGCAGCCAAGATCTTGAGGGACCCCTCCACTTT
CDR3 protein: CASSQDLEGPLHF

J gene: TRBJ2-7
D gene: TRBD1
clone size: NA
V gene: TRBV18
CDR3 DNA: TGTGCCAGCTCACCATCAACACGGACAGGGGTTGACTACGAGCAGTACTTC
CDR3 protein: CASSPSTRTGVDYEQYF

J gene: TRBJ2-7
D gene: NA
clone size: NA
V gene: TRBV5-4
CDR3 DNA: TGTGCCAGCAGCTTGAAGGTAGGCAGAGGACACGAGCAGTACTTC
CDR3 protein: CASSLKVGRGHEQYF

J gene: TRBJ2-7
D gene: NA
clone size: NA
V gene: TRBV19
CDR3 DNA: TGTGCCAGTAGTATAGGCTCCTTGCGGGGCTACGAGCAGTACTTC
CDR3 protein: CASSIGSLRGYEQYF

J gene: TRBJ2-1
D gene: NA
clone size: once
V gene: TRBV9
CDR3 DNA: TGTGCCAGCAGCGTAGGTCGGAATGATGAGCAGTTCTTC
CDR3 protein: CASSVGRNDEQFF

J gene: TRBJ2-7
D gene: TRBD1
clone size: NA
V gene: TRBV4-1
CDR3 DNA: TGCGCCAGCAGCCATAGGGACAGGGGAGAGGTAGGAGCCTACGAGCAGTACTTC
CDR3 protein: CASSHRDRGEVGAYEQYF

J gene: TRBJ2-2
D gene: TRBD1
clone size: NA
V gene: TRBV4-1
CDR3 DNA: TGCGCCAGCAGCCAAGGTTCACAGGGGCTGAACACCGGGGAGCTGTTTTTT
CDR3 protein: CASSQGSQGLNTGELFF

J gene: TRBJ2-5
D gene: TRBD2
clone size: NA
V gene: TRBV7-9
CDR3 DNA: TGTGCCAGCAGCCACCGACTAGCGGGGCAAGAGACCCAGTACTTC
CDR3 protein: CASSHRLAGQETQYF

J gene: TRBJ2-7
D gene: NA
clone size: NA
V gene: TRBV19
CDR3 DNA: TGTGCCACCTTAGGGGGGAACGAGCAGTACTTC
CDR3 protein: CATLGGNEQYF

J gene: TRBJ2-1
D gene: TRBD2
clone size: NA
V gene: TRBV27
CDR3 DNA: TGTGCCAGCAGTCCCCGAACTAGCGGGAGGGTGGATGAGCAGTTCTTC
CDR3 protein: CASSPRTSGRVDEQFF

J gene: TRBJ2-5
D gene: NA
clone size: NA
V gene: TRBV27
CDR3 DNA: TGTGCCAGCACCCCCTTGAGGTACCAAGAGACCCAGTACTTC
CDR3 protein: CASTPLRYQETQYF

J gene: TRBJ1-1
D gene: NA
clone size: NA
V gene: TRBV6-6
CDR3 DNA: TGTGCCAGCAGTTCTGCGGGGGGTGGGCCAAACCGAGGAGCTTTCTTT
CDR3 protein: CASSSAGGGPNRGAFF

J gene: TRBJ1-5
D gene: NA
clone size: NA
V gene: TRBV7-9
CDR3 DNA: TGTGCCAGCAGCTTAGGGGTTGCAGCCCAGCATTTT
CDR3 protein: CASSLGVAAQHF

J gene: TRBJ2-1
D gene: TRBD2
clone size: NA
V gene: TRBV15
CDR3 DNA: TGTGCCACCAGCAAGCGGGAGCTTTACCTGAACAATGAGCAGTTCTTC
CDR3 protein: CATSKRELYLNNEQFF

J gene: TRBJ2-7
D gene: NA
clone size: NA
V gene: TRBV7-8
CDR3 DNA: TGTGCCAGCAGCAAGGGTGCAGCCCCCAGGGGCGAGCAGTACTTC
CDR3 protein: CASSKGAAPRGEQYF

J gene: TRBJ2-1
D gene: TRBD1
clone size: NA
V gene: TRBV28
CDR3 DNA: TGTGCCAGCAGCCGCAGGGGGCTTGGCAATGAGCAGTTCTTC
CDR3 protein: CASSRRGLGNEQFF

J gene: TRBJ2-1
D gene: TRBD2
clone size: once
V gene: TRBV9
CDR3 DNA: TGTGCCAGCAGCGTAGTTGGCGGGAGCTCCTACAATGAGCAGTTCTTC
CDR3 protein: CASSVVGGSSYNEQFF

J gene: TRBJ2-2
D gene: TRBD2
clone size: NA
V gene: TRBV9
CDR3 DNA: TGTGCCAGCCCCGCGGGGGGATACGGGGAGCTGTTTTTT
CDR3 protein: CASPAGGYGELFF

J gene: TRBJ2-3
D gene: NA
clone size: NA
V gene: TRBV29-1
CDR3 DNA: TGCAGCGTTGGGGCCAGGGTTACCTCGGGAGATACGCAGTATTTT
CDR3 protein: CSVGARVTSGDTQYF

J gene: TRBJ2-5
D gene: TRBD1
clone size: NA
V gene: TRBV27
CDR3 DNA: TGTGCCAGCAGCCCGAGGGGACAGGGGGAAGAGACCCAGTACTTC
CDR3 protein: CASSPRGQGEETQYF

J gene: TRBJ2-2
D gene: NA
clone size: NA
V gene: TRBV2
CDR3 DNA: TGTGCCAGCAGTGAAGCGTTTTACGGGGAAACCGGGGAGCTGTTTTTT
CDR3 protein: CASSEAFYGETGELFF

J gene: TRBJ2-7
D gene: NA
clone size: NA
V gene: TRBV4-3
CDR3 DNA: TGCGCCAGCAGCAGACTAGACAGGGATGGTAGGACCTACGAGCAGTACTTC
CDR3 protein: CASSRLDRDGRTYEQYF

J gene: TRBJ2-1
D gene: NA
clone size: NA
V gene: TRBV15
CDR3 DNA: TGTGCCACCAGCATCGGGGGAAATGAGCAGTTCTTC
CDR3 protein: CATSIGGNEQFF

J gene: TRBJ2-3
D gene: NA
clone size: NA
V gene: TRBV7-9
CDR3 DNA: TGTGCCAGCAGCTTAAGGAGCGTCCCAGATACGCAGTATTTT
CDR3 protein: CASSLRSVPDTQYF

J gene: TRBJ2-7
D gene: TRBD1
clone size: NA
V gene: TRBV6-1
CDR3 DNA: TGTGCCAGCAGCTGGCCGGGACAGGGGCTCTACGAGCAGTACTTC
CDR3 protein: CASSWPGQGLYEQYF

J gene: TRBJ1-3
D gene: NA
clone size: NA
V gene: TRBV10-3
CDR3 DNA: TGTGCCATCAGTGAAGGGCGGAACTCTGGAAACACCATATATTTT
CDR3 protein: CAISEGRNSGNTIYF

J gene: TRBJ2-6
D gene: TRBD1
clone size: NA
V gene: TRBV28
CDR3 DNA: TGTGCCAGCAGTTTTGGGACAGGGTCGGGGGCCAACGTCCTGACTTTC
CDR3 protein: CASSFGTGSGANVLTF

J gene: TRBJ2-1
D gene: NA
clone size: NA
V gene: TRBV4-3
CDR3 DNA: TGCGCCAGCAGCCAAGATCTGACCCCTTACAATGAGCAGTTCTTC
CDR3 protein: CASSQDLTPYNEQFF

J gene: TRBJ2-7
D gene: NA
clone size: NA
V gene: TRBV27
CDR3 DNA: TGTGCCAGCAGCTTTTCAGGGGGAGGCTACGAGCAGTACTTC
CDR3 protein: CASSFSGGGYEQYF

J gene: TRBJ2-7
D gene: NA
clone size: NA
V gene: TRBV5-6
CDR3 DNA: TGTGCCAGCAGCTACCATAATGAGCAGTACTTC
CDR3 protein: CASSYHNEQYF

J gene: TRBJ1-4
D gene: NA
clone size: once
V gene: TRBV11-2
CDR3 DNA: TGTGCCAGCAGCTCGAGGGGGGGACGGTCTAATGAAAAACTGTTTTTT
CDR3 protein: CASSSRGGRSNEKLFF

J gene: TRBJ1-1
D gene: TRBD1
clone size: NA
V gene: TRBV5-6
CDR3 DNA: TGTGCCAGCAGCTTGGAAACAGGGGGCCCCACTGAAGCTTTCTTT
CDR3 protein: CASSLETGGPTEAFF

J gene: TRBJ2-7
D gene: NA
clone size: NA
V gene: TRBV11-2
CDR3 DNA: TGTGCCAGTGGGCAGGGGAGAAGCTACGAGCAGTACTTC
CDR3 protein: CASGQGRSYEQYF

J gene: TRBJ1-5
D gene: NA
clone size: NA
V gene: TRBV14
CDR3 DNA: TGTGCCAGCAGCCAAGGTTTCAGTTATTACAATCAGCCCCAGCATTTT
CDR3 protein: CASSQGFSYYNQPQHF

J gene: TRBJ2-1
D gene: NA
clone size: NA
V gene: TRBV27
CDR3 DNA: TGTGCCAGCAGTTTGGCCCTAGCTTACAATGAGCAGTTCTTC
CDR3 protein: CASSLALAYNEQFF

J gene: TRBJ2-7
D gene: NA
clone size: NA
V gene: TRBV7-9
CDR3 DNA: TGTGCCAGCAGCTCGCTGACACTCTCCTACGAGCAGTACTTC
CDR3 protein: CASSSLTLSYEQYF

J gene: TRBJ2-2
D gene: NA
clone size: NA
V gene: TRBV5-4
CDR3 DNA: TGTGCCAGCAGCTACCTACCCACCGGGGAGCTGTTTTTT
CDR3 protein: CASSYLPTGELFF

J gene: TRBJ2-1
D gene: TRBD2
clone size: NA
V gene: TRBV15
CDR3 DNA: TGTGCCACCAGCAGTGGCCCCGGGCTAGCGGGAGTGACCTTCAATGAGCAGTTCTTC
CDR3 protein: CATSSGPGLAGVTFNEQFF

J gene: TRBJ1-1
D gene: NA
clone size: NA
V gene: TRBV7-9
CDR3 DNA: TGTGCCAGCAGCGCCCGAACCATGAACACTGAAGCTTTCTTT
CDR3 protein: CASSARTMNTEAFF

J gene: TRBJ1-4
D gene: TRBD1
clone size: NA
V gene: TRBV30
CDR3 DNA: TGTGCCTGGAGTCACGGCGAGGGGACAGGGGAAAAACTGTTTTTT
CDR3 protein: CAWSHGEGTGEKLFF

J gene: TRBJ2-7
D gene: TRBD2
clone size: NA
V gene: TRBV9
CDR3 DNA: TGTGCCAGCAGCGTAGGGACTAGCGGGAGTATCCACGAGCAGTACTTC
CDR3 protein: CASSVGTSGSIHEQYF

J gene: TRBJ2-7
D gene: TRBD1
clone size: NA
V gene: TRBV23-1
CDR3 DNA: TGCGCCAGCAGTCAAAAGACAGGGGGAAGCTCCTACGAGCAGTACTTC
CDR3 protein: CASSQKTGGSSYEQYF

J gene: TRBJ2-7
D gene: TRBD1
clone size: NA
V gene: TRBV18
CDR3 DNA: TGTGCCAGCTCAGAATTGGACAGGGCGAGCGAGCAGTACTTC
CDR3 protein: CASSELDRASEQYF

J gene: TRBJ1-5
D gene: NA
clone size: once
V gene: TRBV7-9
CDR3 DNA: TGTGCCAGCAGCTTAGGGGCAGCTAGCAATCAGCCCCAGCATTTT
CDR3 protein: CASSLGAASNQPQHF

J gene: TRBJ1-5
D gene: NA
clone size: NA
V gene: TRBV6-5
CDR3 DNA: TGTGCCAGCAGCCCATTGCGGGGGTCCGGTCAGCCCCAGCATTTT
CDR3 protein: CASSPLRGSGQPQHF

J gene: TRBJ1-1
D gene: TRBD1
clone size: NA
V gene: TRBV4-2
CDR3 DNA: TGTGCCAGCAGCCAAAAACAGGGGGCGGATACTGAAGCTTTCTTT
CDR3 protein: CASSQKQGADTEAFF

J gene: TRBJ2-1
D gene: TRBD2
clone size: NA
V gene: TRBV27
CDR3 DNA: TGTGCCAGCAGACTAGCGGGAGTCTACAATGAGCAGTTCTTC
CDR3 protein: CASRLAGVYNEQFF

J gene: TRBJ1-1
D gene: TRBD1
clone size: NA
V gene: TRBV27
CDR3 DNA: TGTGCCAGCAGTTCCCAGGGGGCAGGGGACACTGAAGCTTTCTTT
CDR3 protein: CASSSQGAGDTEAFF

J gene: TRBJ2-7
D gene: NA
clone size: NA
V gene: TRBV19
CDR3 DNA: TGTGCCAGTGGGGGGGGCTCCTCCACCAACGAGCAGTACTTC
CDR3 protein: CASGGGSSTNEQYF

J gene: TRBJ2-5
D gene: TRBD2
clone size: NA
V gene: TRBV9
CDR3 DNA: TGTGCCAGCAGTGCCGGGACTAGCTGGCAAGAGACCCAGTACTTC
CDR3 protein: CASSAGTSWQETQYF

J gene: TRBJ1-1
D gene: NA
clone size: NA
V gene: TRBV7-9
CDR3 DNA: TGTGCCAGCAGCCTTCCGCTAGAAGAGCCTGAAGCTTTCTTT
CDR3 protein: CASSLPLEEPEAFF

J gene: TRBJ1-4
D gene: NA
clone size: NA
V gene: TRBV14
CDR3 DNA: TGTGCCAGCAGCCAAGCCTCGACAGGACGAAATGAAAAACTGTTTTTT
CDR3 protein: CASSQASTGRNEKLFF